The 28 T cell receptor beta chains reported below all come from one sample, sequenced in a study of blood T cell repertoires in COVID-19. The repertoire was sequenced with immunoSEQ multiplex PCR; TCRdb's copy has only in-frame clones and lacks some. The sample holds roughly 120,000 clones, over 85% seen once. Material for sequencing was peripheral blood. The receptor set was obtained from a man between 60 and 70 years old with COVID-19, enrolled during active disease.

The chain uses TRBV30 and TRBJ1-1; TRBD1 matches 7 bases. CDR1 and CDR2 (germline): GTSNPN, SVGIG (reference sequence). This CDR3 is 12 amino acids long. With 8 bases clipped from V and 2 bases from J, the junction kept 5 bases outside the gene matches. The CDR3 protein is CAAQGINTEAFF. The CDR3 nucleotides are TGTGCCGCACAGGGGATAAACACTGAAGCTTTCTTT.

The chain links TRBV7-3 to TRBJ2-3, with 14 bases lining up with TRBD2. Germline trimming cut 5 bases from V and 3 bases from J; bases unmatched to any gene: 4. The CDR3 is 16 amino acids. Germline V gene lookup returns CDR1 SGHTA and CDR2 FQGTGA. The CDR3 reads CASSATSGRGTDTQYF. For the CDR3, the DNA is TGTGCCAGCAGCGCGACTAGCGGGAGGGGGACAGATACGCAGTATTTT.

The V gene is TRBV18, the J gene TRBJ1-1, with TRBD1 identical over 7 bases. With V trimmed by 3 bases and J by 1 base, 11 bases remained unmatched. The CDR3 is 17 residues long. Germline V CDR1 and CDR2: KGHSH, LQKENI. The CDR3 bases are TGTGCCAGCTCACCGGGGACAGCACCCATTGGGAACACTGAAGCTTTCTTT. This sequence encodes CASSPGTAPIGNTEAFF.

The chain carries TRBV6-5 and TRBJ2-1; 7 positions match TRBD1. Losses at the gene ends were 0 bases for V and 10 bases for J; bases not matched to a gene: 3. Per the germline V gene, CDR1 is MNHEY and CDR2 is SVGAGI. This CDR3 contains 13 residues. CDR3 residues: CASSYSRDREQFF. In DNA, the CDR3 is TGTGCCAGCAGTTACTCGAGGGACAGAGAGCAGTTCTTC.

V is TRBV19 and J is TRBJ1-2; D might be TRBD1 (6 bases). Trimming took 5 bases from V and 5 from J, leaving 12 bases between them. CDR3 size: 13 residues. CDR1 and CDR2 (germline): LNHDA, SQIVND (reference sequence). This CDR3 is CASSRDRPYGYTF. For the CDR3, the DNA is TGTGCCAGTAGTCGAGACAGGCCTTATGGCTACACCTTC.

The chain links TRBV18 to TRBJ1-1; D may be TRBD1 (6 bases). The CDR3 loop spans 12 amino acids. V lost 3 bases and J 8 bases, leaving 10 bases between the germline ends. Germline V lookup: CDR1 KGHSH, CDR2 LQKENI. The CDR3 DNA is TGTGCCAGCTCACCTTGGACAGCAGAAGCTTTCTTT. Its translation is CASSPWTAEAFF.

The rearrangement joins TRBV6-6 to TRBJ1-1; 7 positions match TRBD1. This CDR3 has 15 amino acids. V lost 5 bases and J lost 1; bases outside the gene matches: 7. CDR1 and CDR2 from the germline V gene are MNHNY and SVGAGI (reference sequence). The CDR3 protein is CASSGIGTANTEAFF. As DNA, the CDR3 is TGTGCCAGCAGTGGTATCGGGACAGCGAACACTGAAGCTTTCTTT.

The CDR3 here is CASSLIPRAEDGYTF. CDR3 nucleotide sequence: TGTGCCAGCAGCTTAATCCCCAGGGCCGAGGATGGCTACACCTTC. This sequence joins TRBV7-9 and TRBJ1-2, with D possibly matching TRBD1 (5 bases). V was trimmed by 2 bases and J by 6 bases, leaving 16 bases between them. Germline V gene lookup returns CDR1 SEHNR and CDR2 FQNEAQ (reference sequence). This CDR3 spans 15 amino acids.

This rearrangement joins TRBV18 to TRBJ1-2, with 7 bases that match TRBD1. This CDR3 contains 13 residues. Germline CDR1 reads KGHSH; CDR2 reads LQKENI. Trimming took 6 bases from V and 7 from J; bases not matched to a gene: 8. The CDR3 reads CASSPNRGSGYTF. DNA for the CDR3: TGTGCCAGCTCCCCAAACAGGGGTAGTGGCTACACCTTC.

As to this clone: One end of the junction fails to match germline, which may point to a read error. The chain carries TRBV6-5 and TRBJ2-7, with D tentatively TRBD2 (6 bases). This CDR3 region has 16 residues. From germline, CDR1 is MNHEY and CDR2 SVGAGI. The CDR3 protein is CASRYFRTDGGYEQYF. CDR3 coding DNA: TGTGCCAGCAGATACTTCCGGACGGACGGGGGCTACGAGCAGTACTTC.

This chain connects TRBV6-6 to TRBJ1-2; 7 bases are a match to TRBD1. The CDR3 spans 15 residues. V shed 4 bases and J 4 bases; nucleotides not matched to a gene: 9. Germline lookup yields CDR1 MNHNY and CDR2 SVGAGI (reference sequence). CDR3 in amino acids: CASSSLQGFGYGYTF. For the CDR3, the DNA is TGTGCCAGCAGTTCCTTACAGGGGTTTGGCTATGGCTACACCTTC.

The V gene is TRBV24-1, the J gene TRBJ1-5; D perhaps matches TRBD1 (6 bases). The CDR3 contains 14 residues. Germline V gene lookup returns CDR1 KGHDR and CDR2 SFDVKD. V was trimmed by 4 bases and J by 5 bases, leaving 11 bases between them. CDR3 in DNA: TGTGCCACCAGTGACTATCGACAGGATCAGCCCCAGCATTTT. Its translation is CATSDYRQDQPQHF.

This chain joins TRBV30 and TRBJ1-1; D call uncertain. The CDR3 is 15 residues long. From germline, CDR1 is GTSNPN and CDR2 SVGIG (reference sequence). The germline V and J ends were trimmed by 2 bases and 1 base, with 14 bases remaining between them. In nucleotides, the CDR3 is TGTGCCTGGAGTTACCCGGGAACTGGGAACACTGAAGCTTTCTTT. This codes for CAWSYPGTGNTEAFF.

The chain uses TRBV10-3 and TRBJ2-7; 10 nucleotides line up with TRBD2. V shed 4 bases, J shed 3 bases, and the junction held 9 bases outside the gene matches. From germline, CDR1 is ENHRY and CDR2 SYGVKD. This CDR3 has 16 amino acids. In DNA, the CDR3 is TGTGCCATCAGTGGGTCCGGGACTAGCGACTACTACGAGCAGTACTTC. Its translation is CAISGSGTSDYYEQYF.

The CDR3 DNA sequence: TGTGCCAGCAGCTCACGGACAGGGATGAACACTGAAGCTTTCTTT. Translating it yields CASSSRTGMNTEAFF. The chain combines TRBV5-4 with TRBJ1-1; 8 nucleotides agree with TRBD1. Germline values: CDR1 SGHNT, CDR2 YYREEE (reference sequence). This CDR3 is 15 amino acids long. Losses at the gene ends were 3 bases for V and 0 bases for J; bases not matched to a gene: 4.

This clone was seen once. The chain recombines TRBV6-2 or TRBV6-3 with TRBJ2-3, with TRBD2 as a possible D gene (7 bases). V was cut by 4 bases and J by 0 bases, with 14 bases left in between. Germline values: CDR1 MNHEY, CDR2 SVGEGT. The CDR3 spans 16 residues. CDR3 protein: CASSSPGGRSTDTQYF. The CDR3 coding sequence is TGTGCCAGCAGTTCCCCGGGGGGCAGGAGCACAGATACGCAGTATTTT.

CDR3 region: CASSEALTSSGNTIYF. The CDR3, as DNA: TGTGCCAGCAGTGAAGCTCTGACTAGCTCTGGAAACACCATATATTTT. This chain uses TRBV6-1 with TRBJ1-3; D gene unclear. The V end was cut by 0 bases, the J end by 0 bases, with 9 bases between. The germline gives CDR1 MNHNS, CDR2 SASEGT. CDR3 length equals 16 residues.

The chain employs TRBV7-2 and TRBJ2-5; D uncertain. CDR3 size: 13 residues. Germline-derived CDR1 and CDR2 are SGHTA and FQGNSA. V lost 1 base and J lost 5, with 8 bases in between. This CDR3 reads CASSLGEEETQYF. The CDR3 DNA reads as TGTGCCAGCAGCTTAGGTGAGGAGGAGACCCAGTACTTC.

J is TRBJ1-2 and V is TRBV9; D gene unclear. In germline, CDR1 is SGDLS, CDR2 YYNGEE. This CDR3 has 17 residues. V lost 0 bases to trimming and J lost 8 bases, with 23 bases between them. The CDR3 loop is CASSVEGQDSRPGGYTF. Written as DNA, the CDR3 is TGTGCCAGCAGCGTAGAAGGCCAGGACTCCCGGCCGGGGGGCTACACCTTC. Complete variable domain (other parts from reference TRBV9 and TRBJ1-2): DSGVTQTPKHLITATGQRVTLRCSPRSGDLSVYWYQQSLDQGLQFLIQYYNGEERAKGNILERFSAQQFPDLHSELNLSSLELGDSALYFCASSVEGQDSRPGGYTFGSGTRLTVV.

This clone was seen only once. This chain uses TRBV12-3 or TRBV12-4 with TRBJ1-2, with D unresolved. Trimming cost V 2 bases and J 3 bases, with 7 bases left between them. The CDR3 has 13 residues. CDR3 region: CASSLTGYYGYTF. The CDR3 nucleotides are TGTGCCAGCAGTTTAACGGGTTACTATGGCTACACCTTC.

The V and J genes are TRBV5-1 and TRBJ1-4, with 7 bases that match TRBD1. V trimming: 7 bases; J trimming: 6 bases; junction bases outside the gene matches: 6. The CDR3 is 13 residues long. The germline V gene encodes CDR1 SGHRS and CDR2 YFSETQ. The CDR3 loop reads CASRDGTDEKLFF. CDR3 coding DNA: TGCGCCAGCCGGGACGGGACAGATGAAAAACTGTTTTTT. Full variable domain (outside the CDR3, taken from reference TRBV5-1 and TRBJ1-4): KAGVTQTPRYLIKTRGQQVTLSCSPISGHRSVSWYQQTPGQGLQFLFEYFSETQRNKGNFPGRFSGRQFSNSRSEMNVSTLELGDSALYLCASRDGTDEKLFFGSGTQLSVL.

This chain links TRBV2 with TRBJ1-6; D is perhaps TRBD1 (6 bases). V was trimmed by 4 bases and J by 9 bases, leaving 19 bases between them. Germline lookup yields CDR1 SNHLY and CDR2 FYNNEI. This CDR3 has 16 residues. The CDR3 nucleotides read TGTGCCAGCAGTGGGTCGGGACAATTCGTTCGTTCACCCCTCCACTTT. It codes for CASSGSGQFVRSPLHF.

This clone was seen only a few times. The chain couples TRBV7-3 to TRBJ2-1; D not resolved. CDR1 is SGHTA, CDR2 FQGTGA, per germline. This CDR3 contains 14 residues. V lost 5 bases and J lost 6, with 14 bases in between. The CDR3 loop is CASSNQIDSNEQFF. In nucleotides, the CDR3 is TGTGCCAGCAGCAACCAAATAGACTCCAATGAGCAGTTCTTC.

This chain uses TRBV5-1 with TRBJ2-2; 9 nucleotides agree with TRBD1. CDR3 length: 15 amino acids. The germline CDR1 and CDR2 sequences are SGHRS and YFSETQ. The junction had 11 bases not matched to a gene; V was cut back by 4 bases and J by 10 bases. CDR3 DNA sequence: TGCGCCAGCAGCGCCCTGGACAGGGGAAATGAGGAGCTGTTTTTT. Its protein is CASSALDRGNEELFF.

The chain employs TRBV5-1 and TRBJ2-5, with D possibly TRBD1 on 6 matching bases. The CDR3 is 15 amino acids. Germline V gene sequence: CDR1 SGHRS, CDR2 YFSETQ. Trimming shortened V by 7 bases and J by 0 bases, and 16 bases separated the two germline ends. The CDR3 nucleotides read TGCGCCAGCTTCCAAGGGGGAGCGGACCAAGAGACCCAGTACTTC. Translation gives CASFQGGADQETQYF.

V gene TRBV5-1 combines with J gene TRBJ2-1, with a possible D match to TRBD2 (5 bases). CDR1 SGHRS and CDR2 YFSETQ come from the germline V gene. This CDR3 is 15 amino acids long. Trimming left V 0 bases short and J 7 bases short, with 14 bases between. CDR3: CASSLGVGVGNEQFF. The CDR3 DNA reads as TGCGCCAGCAGCTTGGGAGTGGGAGTAGGTAATGAGCAGTTCTTC.

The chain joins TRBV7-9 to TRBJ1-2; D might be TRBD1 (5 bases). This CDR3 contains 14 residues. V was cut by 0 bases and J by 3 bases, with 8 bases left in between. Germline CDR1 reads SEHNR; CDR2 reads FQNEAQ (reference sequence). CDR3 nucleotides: TGTGCCAGCAGCTTAGCCCAGGGTCACTATGGCTACACCTTC. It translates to CASSLAQGHYGYTF.

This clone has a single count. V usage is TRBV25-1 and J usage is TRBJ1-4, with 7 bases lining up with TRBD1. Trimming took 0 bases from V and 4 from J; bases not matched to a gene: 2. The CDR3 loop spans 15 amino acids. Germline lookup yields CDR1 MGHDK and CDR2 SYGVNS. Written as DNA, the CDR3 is TGTGCCAGCAGTGAATATGGGACAGATAATGAAAAACTGTTTTTT. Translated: CASSEYGTDNEKLFF.